Listed below are T cell receptor beta chains from one sample, sequenced in a study of cytomegalovirus exposure and HLA in healthy donors. The protocol was immunoSEQ multiplex PCR, while the TCRdb copy is restricted to in-frame clones and leaves out a portion. The sample shows more than 140,000 clones, almost 85% of them seen only once. The sample comprised PBMCs. The receptors were gathered from a woman in her forties in good health and CMV-seronegative. Each CDR3 is given with its conserved first and last residue. A D gene is named only where the DNA matches it firmly. Some rows mark clone size as missing; the rest say once, few, many or name a class of expanded clone.

12	.	.	TRBV5-6	TRBJ2-7	TGTGCCAGCAGCTTGGGCCAGTACGAGCAGTACTTC	CASSLGQYEQYF
14	.	TRBD2	TRBV27	TRBJ2-3	TGTGCCAGCAGCCAGCGGGAGATCACAGATACGCAGTATTTT	CASSQREITDTQYF
12	.	.	TRBV6-5	TRBJ2-1	TGTGCCAGCAGCTGGTGGGGCCGTGAGCAGTTCTTC	CASSWWGREQFF
16	.	.	TRBV5-1	TRBJ1-1	TGCGCCAGCAGTCAGCCCTATGCGGACTATTCCACTGAAGCTTTCTTT	CASSQPYADYSTEAFF
15	.	.	TRBV11-2	TRBJ1-3	TGTGCCAGCAGCCCGACAGGCAACTCTGGAAACACCATATATTTT	CASSPTGNSGNTIYF
15	.	TRBD1	TRBV5-6	TRBJ2-5	TGTGCCAGCAGCTGGGGACAGGGGATTTGGGAGACCCAGTACTTC	CASSWGQGIWETQYF
15	.	TRBD1	TRBV7-2	TRBJ1-6	TGTGCCAGCAGCTTAGTGGCAGGGGGGACTTCACCCCTCCACTTT	CASSLVAGGTSPLHF
13	once	.	TRBV29-1	TRBJ2-3	TGCAGCGTTTTAGACTGGAGCACAGATACGCAGTATTTT	CSVLDWSTDTQYF
14	.	TRBD2	TRBV2	TRBJ2-3	TGTGCCAGCTTGGGGCGGGAGGGGAGAGATACGCAGTATTTT	CASLGREGRDTQYF
19	.	.	TRBV7-8	TRBJ2-5	TGTGCCAGCAGCTTAATCCCCCCCGGGAGACCCCCCGCCGGAGAGACCCAGTACTTC	CASSLIPPGRPPAGETQYF